This T cell receptor (beta chain) was recorded in a study of T-cell reconstitution after alpha-beta-depleted transplantation in children. As it was prepared, the TCRbeta library received unique molecular identifiers. From the PCR reads, TCRdb called clonotypes with MiXCR, one entry per CDR3 protein. This table holds approximately 93,000 distinct CDR3 sequences, approximately 9.2% found once. This clonotype was observed at least ten times. The germline CDR1 and CDR2 sequences are SQVTM and ANQGSEA. This CDR3 contains 15 residues. The trim removed 4 bases at V and 1 base at J, leaving 8 bases unmatched.

The starting material was PBMCs from the stem cell graft donor, obtained from the stem cell graft. V and J are TRBV29-1 and TRBJ1-1; 8 nucleotides agree with TRBD1. The TCR originated in a human donor who donated a stem cell graft to a child with congenital amegakaryocytic thrombocytopenia. The CDR3 region has the DNA TGCAGCGTTGTGGTCCAGGGGGCGAGGAACACTGAAGCTTTCTTT. Residues: CSVVVQGARNTEAFF.